This T cell receptor (beta chain) is from a study of beta chain features in type 1 diabetes. With respect to this clone: As yet, its antigen is unknown.

Germline assignment: CDR1 SGHVS and CDR2 FQNEAQ. This CDR3 is built from 13 residues. V dropped 5 bases and J dropped 2 bases, with 9 bases sitting between them. The investigators reverse transcribed all of the isolated RNA, so they sequenced expressed TCRB transcripts. The table came from immunoSEQ multiplex PCR; TCRdb's copy has only in-frame clones and leaves some out. The repertoire has more than 300,000 clones, roughly 8% of them found once; the top ten carry 0.44%. Study-wide points: Cells that show high TCR expression could be over-represented by cDNA sequencing.

Sequenced: central memory CD4+ T cells from blood. The gene calls are TRBV7-8 and TRBJ1-1; D unresolved. The TCR sequence derives from a woman aged 18-29 years in good health. CDR3 DNA: TGTGCCAGCAGCGGGTGGTATAACACTGAAGCTTTCTTT. Its translation: CASSGWYNTEAFF.